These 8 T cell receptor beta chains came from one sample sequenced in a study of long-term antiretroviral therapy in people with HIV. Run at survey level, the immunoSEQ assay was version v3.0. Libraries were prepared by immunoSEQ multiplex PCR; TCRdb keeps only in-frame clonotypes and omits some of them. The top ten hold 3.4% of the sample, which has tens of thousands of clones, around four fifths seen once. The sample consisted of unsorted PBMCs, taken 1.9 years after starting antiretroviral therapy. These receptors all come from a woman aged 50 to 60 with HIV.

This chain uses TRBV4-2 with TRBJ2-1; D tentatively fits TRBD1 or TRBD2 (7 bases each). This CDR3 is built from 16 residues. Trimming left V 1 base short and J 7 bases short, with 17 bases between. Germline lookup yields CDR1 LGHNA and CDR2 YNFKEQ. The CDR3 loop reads CASSQVEGQGGNEQFF. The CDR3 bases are TGTGCCAGCAGCCAAGTGGAGGGGCAGGGGGGGAATGAGCAGTTCTTC.

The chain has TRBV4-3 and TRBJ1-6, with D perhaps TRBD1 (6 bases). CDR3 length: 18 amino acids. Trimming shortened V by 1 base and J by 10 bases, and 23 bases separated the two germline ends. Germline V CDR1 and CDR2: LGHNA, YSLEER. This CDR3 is CASSQVTEVNRVGSPLHF. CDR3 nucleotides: TGCGCCAGCAGCCAAGTGACTGAAGTCAACAGGGTTGGGTCACCCCTCCACTTT.

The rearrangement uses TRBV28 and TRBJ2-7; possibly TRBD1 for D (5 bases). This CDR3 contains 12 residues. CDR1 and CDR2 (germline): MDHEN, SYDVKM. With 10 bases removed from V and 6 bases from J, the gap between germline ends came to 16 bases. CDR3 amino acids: CATSTQGTEQYF. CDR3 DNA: TGTGCCACCTCTACTCAGGGTACCGAGCAGTACTTC.

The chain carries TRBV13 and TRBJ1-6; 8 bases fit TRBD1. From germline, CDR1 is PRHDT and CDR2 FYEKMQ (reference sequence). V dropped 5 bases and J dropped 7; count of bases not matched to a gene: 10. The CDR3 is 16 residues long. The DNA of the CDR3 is TGTGCCAGCAGCCACAGTGGGGCAGGGGGCAATTCACCCCTCCACTTT. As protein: CASSHSGAGGNSPLHF.

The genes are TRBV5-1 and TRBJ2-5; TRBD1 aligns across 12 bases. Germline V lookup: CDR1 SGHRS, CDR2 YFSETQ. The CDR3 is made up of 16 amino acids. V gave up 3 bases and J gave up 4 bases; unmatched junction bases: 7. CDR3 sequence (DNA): TGCGCCAGCAGCTCAGGGACAGGGGGCTTGGCAGAGACCCAGTACTTC. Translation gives CASSSGTGGLAETQYF.

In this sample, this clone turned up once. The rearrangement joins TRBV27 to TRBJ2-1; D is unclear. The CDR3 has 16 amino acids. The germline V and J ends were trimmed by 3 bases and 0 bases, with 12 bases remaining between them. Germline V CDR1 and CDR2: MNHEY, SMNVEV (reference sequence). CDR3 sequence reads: CASSFLVAGSYNEQFF. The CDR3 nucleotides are TGTGCCAGCAGTTTCCTCGTAGCAGGCTCCTACAATGAGCAGTTCTTC.

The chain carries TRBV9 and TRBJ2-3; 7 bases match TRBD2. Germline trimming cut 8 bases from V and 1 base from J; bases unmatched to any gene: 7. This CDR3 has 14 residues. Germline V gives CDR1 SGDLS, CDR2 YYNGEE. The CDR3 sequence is CASNVAGGTDTQYF. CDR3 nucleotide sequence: TGTGCCAGTAACGTGGCGGGGGGCACAGATACGCAGTATTTT.

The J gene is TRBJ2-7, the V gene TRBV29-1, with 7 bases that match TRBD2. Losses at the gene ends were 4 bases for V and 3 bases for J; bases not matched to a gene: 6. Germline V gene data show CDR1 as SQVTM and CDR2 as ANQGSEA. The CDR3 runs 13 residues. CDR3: CSVGVSGGYEQYF. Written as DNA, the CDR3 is TGCAGCGTTGGGGTGTCGGGGGGCTACGAGCAGTACTTC.